This T cell receptor beta chain is drawn from a study of shared clonotypes between healthy human individuals. V was trimmed by 11 bases and J by 4 bases, leaving 17 bases between them. Germline values: CDR1 MDHEN, CDR2 SYDVKM. The CDR3 length is 13 residues. Only in-frame clones appear in the TCRdb table, and some are missing; sequencing was by immunoSEQ multiplex PCR. The sample yields around 330,000 clones, approximately 79% seen once. This TCR was sampled from a man younger than 45 in good health. This rearrangement joins TRBV28 to TRBJ2-5, with D tentatively TRBD1 or TRBD2 (5 bases each). The sequencing sample was made of memory CD4+ T cells sorted from blood. As to subset: CD45RA-negative fraction. The DNA for the CDR3 is TGTGCCGAACAGCGCAGGGCGGGAGAGACCCAGTACTTC. Residues: CAEQRRAGETQYF.